This T cell receptor beta chain comes out of a study of glioma-infiltrating T cells after dendritic cell vaccination. Study background: Autologous tumor lysate-pulsed dendritic cell vaccination was given between the early 2000s and the early 2010s.

V lost 5 bases and J lost 8, with 13 bases in between. CDR3 length: 13 amino acids. The germline CDR1 and CDR2 sequences are MNHEY and SVGAGI. Profiled with immunoSEQ multiplex PCR; TCRdb holds only in-frame clones, not every one. This sample carries roughly 60,000 clones, 70% to 90% of them seen once, and the ten largest clones take roughly 8.5%. This clone came up a few times. Time point here: after dendritic cell vaccination, including at tumor progression/relapse. All glioblastoma patients lacked an isocitrate dehydrogenase mutation. Blood PBMC samples: pre-vaccination, two weeks post third vaccination, and at tumor progression.

This rearrangement joins TRBV6-5 to TRBJ2-4, with D perhaps TRBD1 (5 bases). The receptor comes from a human donor with glioblastoma. Sample: blood, taken after dendritic cell vaccination. The CDR3 DNA sequence: TGTGCCAGCAGTGAAGACAGTGTCGACATTCAGTACTTC. It yields the protein CASSEDSVDIQYF.